Presented here are 15 T cell receptor beta chains from one specimen sequenced in a study of blood T cell repertoires in COVID-19. Assay used: immunoSEQ multiplex PCR; TCRdb lists only in-frame clones, some missing. The sample holds a few hundred thousand clones; 75% to 85% are singletons and the top ten take around 7.8%. Sequenced material: peripheral blood. These receptors were obtained from a human donor in a cohort sampled during active COVID-19.

V is TRBV12-3 or TRBV12-4 and J is TRBJ2-7; 7 positions agree with TRBD2. CDR3 length equals 12 residues. Trimming took 5 bases from V and 13 from J; bases not matched to a gene: 11. For the CDR3, the DNA is TGTGCCAGCAGTCCGGGGGGACCGATATCATACTTC. It is translated as CASSPGGPISYF.

The chain recombines TRBV18 with TRBJ1-5, with 7 bases that match TRBD1. V dropped 9 bases and J dropped 1; count of bases not matched to a gene: 3. CDR1 is KGHSH, CDR2 LQKENI, per germline. The CDR3 consists of 13 residues. The CDR3 reads CASSRGSNQPQHF. DNA of the CDR3: TGTGCCAGTTCCAGGGGGAGCAATCAGCCCCAGCATTTT.

V usage is TRBV2 and J usage is TRBJ2-2, with D unresolved. The ends were cut back, 6 bases at V and 1 base at J, with 9 bases in the middle. The CDR3 loop spans 14 amino acids. CDR1 is SNHLY and CDR2 is FYNNEI in the germline V gene. The DNA of the CDR3 is TGTGCCAGCAGCTCCGACTTGAACACCGGGGAGCTGTTTTTT. Translating gives CASSSDLNTGELFF.

This clone occurred once. The V call is TRBV6-5, the J call TRBJ2-1; unclear D gene. Looked up from germline, CDR1 is MNHEY and CDR2 is SVGAGI. V dropped 6 bases and J dropped 7 bases, with 7 bases sitting between them. The CDR3 covers 11 residues. CDR3 in amino acids: CASRSSNEQFF. DNA for the CDR3: TGTGCCAGCAGGTCCTCGAATGAGCAGTTCTTC.

This clone was seen a single time. The chain combines TRBV6-5 with TRBJ1-4, with D possibly being TRBD1 (6 bases). The CDR3 sequence is 13 residues long. The germline gives CDR1 MNHEY, CDR2 SVGAGI. The V gene lost 4 bases and the J gene lost 4 bases, with 7 bases spanning the gap. In DNA, the CDR3 is TGTGCCAGCAGTTGGGGGCATAATGAAAAACTGTTTTTT. Translated, it gives CASSWGHNEKLFF.

V usage is TRBV7-6 and J usage is TRBJ1-5; D is ambiguous. The CDR3 covers 13 residues. V was pared by 3 bases and J by 3 bases, with 6 bases between. CDR1 SGHVS and CDR2 FNYEAQ come from the germline V gene. The CDR3 protein is CASSLVVNQPQHF. In nucleotides, the CDR3 is TGTGCCAGCAGCTTGGTAGTCAATCAGCCCCAGCATTTT.

The V and J genes are TRBV15 and TRBJ1-5, with D possibly being TRBD1 (6 bases). There are 14 residues in the CDR3. Germline CDR1 LNHNV, CDR2 YYDKDF (reference sequence). Trimming pared 4 bases from V and 7 bases from J, leaving 14 bases between. CDR3 DNA sequence: TGTGCCACCAGCACCGGGACATCACCCCAGCCCCAGCATTTT. Its protein product is CATSTGTSPQPQHF.

This clone showed up just once. V and J are TRBV5-4 and TRBJ1-2; D perhaps matches TRBD1 (6 bases). V was clipped by 1 base and J by 0 bases, with 10 bases between them. Germline lookup yields CDR1 SGHNT and CDR2 YYREEE (reference sequence). The CDR3 runs 15 residues. Here the CDR3 reads CASSLRTAPNYGYTF. In DNA, the CDR3 is TGTGCCAGCAGCTTGCGGACAGCTCCTAACTATGGCTACACCTTC.

This clone has only one observation. The chain is built from TRBV13 and TRBJ2-1; TRBD2 agrees at 10 bases. The CDR3 loop spans 16 amino acids. Trimming removed 1 base from V and 10 bases from J; junction bases left unmatched: 10. Germline V lookup: CDR1 PRHDT, CDR2 FYEKMQ (reference sequence). In nucleotides, the CDR3 is TGTGCCAGCAGCTTAGTGAGCGGGGGGGTTTTAGGAGAGCAGTTCTTC. It translates to CASSLVSGGVLGEQFF.

The CDR3 bases are TGTGCCAGCAGCCGACTCGGCAGGGGGATGAACACTGAAGCTTTCTTT. This codes for CASSRLGRGMNTEAFF. The V and J genes are TRBV5-4 and TRBJ1-1; 7 bases align to TRBD1. This CDR3 contains 16 residues. Germline CDR1 and CDR2: SGHNT and YYREEE (reference sequence). V gave up 4 bases and J gave up 0 bases; unmatched junction bases: 9.

This sequence joins TRBV6-6 and TRBJ2-7; D is unclear. The germline gives CDR1 MNHNY, CDR2 SVGAGI (reference sequence). The CDR3 runs 13 residues. The V gene lost 4 bases and the J gene lost 5 bases, with 12 bases spanning the gap. For the CDR3, the DNA is TGTGCCAGCAGTTCGCCCGGGTGGGACGAGCAGTACTTC. It encodes CASSSPGWDEQYF.

The CDR3 region has the DNA TGTGCCACCATTAAGGGTCAGGGGCTGAACACTGAAGCTTTCTTT. This encodes CATIKGQGLNTEAFF. The genes are TRBV10-3 and TRBJ1-1, with a possible D match to TRBD1 (6 bases). V lost 10 bases, J lost 0 bases, and 18 bases lay in between. Per germline, CDR1 ENHRY and CDR2 SYGVKD. This CDR3 has 15 amino acids.

The gene calls are TRBV10-3 and TRBJ1-2; TRBD1 matches 11 bases. Trimming took 5 bases from V and 5 from J; bases not matched to a gene: 7. Germline V gene lookup returns CDR1 ENHRY and CDR2 SYGVKD. CDR3 length: 15 residues. The CDR3 protein is CAISRTGGPEYGYTF. Here the CDR3 DNA reads TGTGCCATCAGTAGGACAGGGGGCCCCGAGTATGGCTACACCTTC.

The gene calls are TRBV3-1 (or the pseudogene TRBV3-2) and TRBJ1-3; 8 nucleotides line up with TRBD1. This CDR3 region has 15 residues. V trimming: 4 bases; J trimming: 4 bases; junction bases outside the gene matches: 6. Germline V gene lookup returns CDR1 LGHDT and CDR2 YNNKEL (reference sequence). The CDR3 region is CASSRRQGNGNTIYF. DNA for the CDR3: TGTGCCAGCAGCCGCCGACAGGGGAACGGAAACACCATATATTTT.

This chain connects TRBV15 to TRBJ2-7, with a possible D match to TRBD1 (5 bases). The CDR3 consists of 16 residues. Germline values: CDR1 LNHNV, CDR2 YYDKDF (reference sequence). Trimming left V 0 bases short and J 0 bases short, with 12 bases between. CDR3: CATSRDLSDSSYEQYF. In DNA form, the CDR3 reads TGTGCCACCAGCAGAGATTTATCCGACAGCTCCTACGAGCAGTACTTC.